These 32 T cell receptor beta chains were sequenced from one sample in a study of T cell responses to AZD1222 COVID-19 vaccine. Libraries were prepared by immunoSEQ multiplex PCR; TCRdb keeps only in-frame clonotypes and omits some of them. The sample shows 74,000 or so clones, roughly 81% of them seen only once. The sequences come from peripheral blood, collected on day 0 of AZD1222 vaccination. The receptors were sampled from an adult in good health.

This chain uses TRBV6-2 or TRBV6-3 with TRBJ1-1; D remains ambiguous. The germline V gene has CDR1 MNHEY and CDR2 SVGEGT. CDR3 length: 14 amino acids. Trimming left V 0 bases short and J 1 base short, with 6 bases between. The CDR3, as DNA: TGTGCCAGCAGTTACTCTTCTCGGAACACTGAAGCTTTCTTT. The encoded protein is CASSYSSRNTEAFF.

The chain links TRBV14 to TRBJ2-3; tentative D call: TRBD1 (5 bases). Germline values: CDR1 SGHDN, CDR2 FVKESK. The CDR3 is 12 residues long. Trimming stripped 3 bases from V and 6 bases from J, with 7 bases between. The chain's CDR3 is CASSHYRDTQYF. As DNA, the CDR3 is TGTGCCAGCAGCCACTACAGGGATACGCAGTATTTT.

This chain connects TRBV7-2 to TRBJ2-1; TRBD2 agrees at 9 bases. Germline trimming cut 2 bases from V and 4 bases from J; bases unmatched to any gene: 3. The germline gives CDR1 SGHTA, CDR2 FQGNSA. The CDR3 contains 15 residues. The CDR3 sequence is CASSLWTSEYNEQFF. DNA of the CDR3: TGTGCCAGCAGCTTATGGACTAGCGAATACAATGAGCAGTTCTTC.

This clone has just a few counts. The V and J genes are TRBV2 and TRBJ2-7, with D perhaps matching TRBD2 (5 bases). CDR3 size: 12 residues. Germline V gene data show CDR1 as SNHLY and CDR2 as FYNNEI. The germline V and J ends were trimmed by 6 bases and 3 bases, with 9 bases remaining between them. CDR3 in DNA: TGTGCCAGCAGGCGTGCGGGCTACGAGCAGTACTTC. Protein sequence: CASRRAGYEQYF.

The rearrangement uses TRBV4-1 and TRBJ2-1, with 8 bases identical to TRBD2. Germline V gives CDR1 MGHRA, CDR2 YSYEKL. J was trimmed by 3 bases and V by 4 bases; bases with no gene match: 11. The CDR3 runs to 17 residues. The CDR3 region has the DNA TGCGCCAGCAGCCTACGGGGGCAGCGGGAGAACTACAATGAGCAGTTCTTC. Its protein is CASSLRGQRENYNEQFF.

The CDR3 protein is CASSYSPAIRPQHF. CDR3 nucleotides: TGTGCCAGCAGTTACTCCCCGGCGATACGGCCCCAGCATTTT. This chain uses TRBV6-2 or TRBV6-3 with TRBJ1-5; D gene ambiguous. Germline CDR1 MNHEY, CDR2 SVGEGT. The ends were cut back, 0 bases at V and 9 bases at J, with 12 bases in the middle. This CDR3 is built from 14 residues.

This chain connects TRBV2 to TRBJ2-7; no definite D call. The ends were cut back, 7 bases at V and 4 bases at J, with 11 bases in the middle. CDR1 and CDR2 (germline): SNHLY, FYNNEI. The CDR3 contains 12 residues. The CDR3 sequence: CASIGLDYEQYF. The DNA for the CDR3 is TGTGCCAGCATCGGGCTTGATTACGAGCAGTACTTC.

This clone was recorded once. The chain recombines TRBV5-1 with TRBJ2-4; 9 bases map to TRBD1. The CDR3 totals 17 residues. The trim removed 0 bases at V and 3 bases at J, leaving 7 bases unmatched. The V gene's germline CDR1 is SGHRS and CDR2 YFSETQ. The CDR3 coding sequence is TGCGCCAGCAGCTTGGACAGGGGGCTGAGGGGCAAAAACATTCAGTACTTC. Encoded protein: CASSLDRGLRGKNIQYF.

The rearrangement uses TRBV7-2 and TRBJ2-5; D possibly matches TRBD1 or TRBD2 (6 bases each). The V end was cut by 1 base, the J end by 4 bases, with 10 bases between. The CDR3 has 14 amino acids. Germline lookup yields CDR1 SGHTA and CDR2 FQGNSA. Here the CDR3 DNA reads TGTGCCAGCAGCTTAGATGGGGGGCTAGAGACCCAGTACTTC. Translating gives CASSLDGGLETQYF.

The chain combines TRBV9 with TRBJ1-1, with TRBD1 as a possible D gene (6 bases). The CDR3 is 15 amino acids. Germline V gives CDR1 SGDLS, CDR2 YYNGEE. V was trimmed by 4 bases and J by 5 bases, leaving 18 bases between them. CDR3 loop: CASSLGGPMSTEAFF. Written as DNA, the CDR3 is TGTGCCAGCAGCCTGGGGGGCCCCATGTCGACTGAAGCTTTCTTT.

The rearrangement links TRBV7-9 to TRBJ1-5; D remains ambiguous. The germline CDR1 and CDR2 sequences are SEHNR and FQNEAQ (reference sequence). This CDR3 has 12 residues. Trimming stripped 4 bases from V and 5 bases from J, with 6 bases between. CDR3 sequence (DNA): TGTGCCAGCAGCTATAATGATCAGCCCCAGCATTTT. Translated, it gives CASSYNDQPQHF.

The V gene is TRBV4-3, the J gene TRBJ2-3; a possible D gene is TRBD2 (7 bases). The germline CDR1 and CDR2 sequences are LGHNA and YSLEER. Trimming shortened V by 1 base and J by 2 bases, and 13 bases separated the two germline ends. CDR3 length equals 16 residues. CDR3 loop: CASSQVRGAYTDTQYF. The CDR3 DNA follows: TGCGCCAGCAGCCAAGTTCGGGGGGCTTACACAGATACGCAGTATTTT.

This sequence joins TRBV9 and TRBJ1-2, with unresolved D. V gave up 0 bases and J gave up 4 bases, with 7 bases separating them. The germline gives CDR1 SGDLS, CDR2 YYNGEE. There are 13 residues in the CDR3. CDR3: CASSVGNPYGYTF. The CDR3 bases are TGTGCCAGCAGCGTAGGGAATCCCTATGGCTACACCTTC.

The V call is TRBV9, the J call TRBJ1-3; a weak D match, TRBD1 (5 bases). Per the germline V gene, CDR1 is SGDLS and CDR2 is YYNGEE. The V end was cut by 0 bases, the J end by 0 bases, with 13 bases between. This CDR3 comprises 17 residues. CDR3 region: CASSVGRDGDSGNTIYF. DNA of the CDR3: TGTGCCAGCAGCGTAGGGCGGGACGGAGACTCTGGAAACACCATATATTTT.

This clone came up once. In nucleotides, the CDR3 is TGTGCCAGCAGCCTTCGTCCCGGGGAGGGGAGTGAAAAACTGTTTTTT. Its protein product is CASSLRPGEGSEKLFF. This rearrangement joins TRBV9 to TRBJ1-4, with D perhaps TRBD1 (5 bases). The germline CDR1 and CDR2 sequences are SGDLS and YYNGEE. V gave up 4 bases and J gave up 7 bases, with 20 bases separating them. CDR3 size: 16 residues. Full variable domain (outside the CDR3, taken from reference TRBV9 and TRBJ1-4): DSGVTQTPKHLITATGQRVTLRCSPRSGDLSVYWYQQSLDQGLQFLIQYYNGEERAKGNILERFSAQQFPDLHSELNLSSLELGDSALYFCASSLRPGEGSEKLFFGSGTQLSVL.

The rearrangement links TRBV19 to TRBJ2-1; no clear D. The CDR3 runs 15 residues. Trimming removed 3 bases from V and 2 bases from J, with 11 bases in between. Per the germline V gene, CDR1 is LNHDA and CDR2 is SQIVND (reference sequence). The CDR3 reads CASSMIGSPYNEQFF. DNA for the CDR3: TGTGCCAGTAGTATGATAGGGTCCCCCTACAATGAGCAGTTCTTC. The complete variable domain, with remaining parts taken from reference TRBV19 and TRBJ2-1, reads DGGITQSPKYLFRKEGQNVTLSCEQNLNHDAMYWYRQDPGQGLRLIYYSQIVNDFQKGDIAEGYSVSREKKESFPLTVTSAQKNPTAFYLCASSMIGSPYNEQFFGPGTRLTVL.

The chain is built from TRBV29-1 and TRBJ1-2; no clear D gene. The CDR3 contains 11 residues. With 4 bases removed from V and 3 bases from J, the gap between germline ends came to 6 bases. CDR1 and CDR2 from the germline V gene are SQVTM and ANQGSEA. The CDR3 sequence: CSVGRDYGYTF. The CDR3 DNA reads TGCAGCGTTGGACGGGACTATGGCTACACCTTC.

This sequence joins TRBV18 and TRBJ2-7, with TRBD1 as a possible D gene (6 bases). Germline CDR1 and CDR2: KGHSH and LQKENI. This CDR3 has 15 amino acids. V was pared by 1 base and J by 5 bases, with 15 bases between. The CDR3 DNA is TGTGCCAGCTCACCACGAGCCAATTCAGGGGACGAGCAGTACTTC. Protein product: CASSPRANSGDEQYF.

To note about this clone: Germline and junction disagree at one end, which may indicate a read error. The chain joins TRBV5-1 to TRBJ2-7; unclear D gene. Germline assignment: CDR1 SGHRS and CDR2 YFSETQ. This CDR3 spans 12 amino acids. This CDR3 is CASRLGFYEQYF. The CDR3 DNA is TGCGCCAGCAGGTTGGGGTTCTACGAGCAGTACTTC.

This clone turned up a few times. The gene calls are TRBV3-1 (or the pseudogene TRBV3-2) and TRBJ1-5; 7 bases match TRBD1. CDR3 length: 18 amino acids. Looked up from germline, CDR1 is LGHDT and CDR2 is YNNKEL (reference sequence). V dropped 0 bases and J dropped 1; count of bases not matched to a gene: 9. The CDR3 region is CASSQDPLGGRSNQPQHF. The CDR3, as DNA: TGTGCCAGCAGCCAAGATCCCCTAGGGGGCAGGAGCAATCAGCCCCAGCATTTT.

The chain is built from TRBV18 and TRBJ1-4; D unresolved. Trimming pared 3 bases from V and 8 bases from J, leaving 13 bases between. CDR3 length: 14 residues. Germline CDR1 is KGHSH and CDR2 is LQKENI. The CDR3 region is CASSPPSVGEKLFF. In nucleotides, the CDR3 is TGTGCCAGCTCACCCCCTAGCGTCGGAGAAAAACTGTTTTTT.

V usage is TRBV19 and J usage is TRBJ1-1, with 8 bases identical to TRBD1. The V gene's germline CDR1 is LNHDA and CDR2 SQIVND (reference sequence). This CDR3 is built from 14 residues. V dropped 5 bases and J dropped 4; count of bases not matched to a gene: 6. In DNA form, the CDR3 reads TGTGCCAGTAGTGGCAGGGGGCGGGGCACTGAAGCTTTCTTT. Its translation is CASSGRGRGTEAFF.

By share, this clone counts as medium-sized. The V and J genes are TRBV29-1 and TRBJ2-7; D is possibly TRBD1 (6 bases). Trimming removed 7 bases from V and 3 bases from J, with 13 bases in between. The CDR3 is made up of 12 amino acids. Germline V gives CDR1 SQVTM, CDR2 ANQGSEA. CDR3 DNA sequence: TGCAGCGCGGTGACAGGAAGCTACGAGCAGTACTTC. It codes for CSAVTGSYEQYF.

V gene TRBV29-1 combines with J gene TRBJ1-1; maybe TRBD1 (5 bases). Germline lookup yields CDR1 SQVTM and CDR2 ANQGSEA. Trimming took 4 bases from V and 4 from J, leaving 13 bases between them. This CDR3 is built from 13 residues. CDR3 DNA: TGCAGCGTTGTGAAAGGGGCGTCCACTGAAGCTTTCTTT. Translated, it gives CSVVKGASTEAFF. The full variable domain, completed using reference TRBV29-1 and TRBJ1-1, is SAVISQKPSRDICQRGTSLTIQCQVDSQVTMMFWYRQQPGQSLTLIATANQGSEATYESGFVIDKFPISRPNLTFSTLTVSNMSPEDSSIYLCSVVKGASTEAFFGQGTRLTVV.

The chain is built from TRBV3-1 (or the pseudogene TRBV3-2) and TRBJ2-1, with 11 bases matching TRBD2. Germline-derived CDR1 and CDR2 are LGHDT and YNNKEL (reference sequence). Germline trimming cut 4 bases from V and 0 bases from J; bases unmatched to any gene: 2. The CDR3 extends over 16 amino acids. Here the CDR3 reads CASSRSGGASYNEQFF. CDR3 coding DNA: TGTGCCAGCAGCCGTAGCGGGGGGGCCTCCTACAATGAGCAGTTCTTC.

The chain recombines TRBV24-1 with TRBJ2-5; 8 positions match TRBD2. This CDR3 region has 15 residues. Germline V gene sequence: CDR1 KGHDR, CDR2 SFDVKD. V was clipped by 2 bases and J by 1 base; unmatched bases: 2. CDR3 in DNA: TGTGCCACCAGTGATTCCGGGACTAGCCAAGAGACCCAGTACTTC. Translating gives CATSDSGTSQETQYF.

This clone is judged medium-sized. V usage is TRBV9 and J usage is TRBJ2-1, with D perhaps being TRBD1 or TRBD2 (6 bases each). V lost 3 bases to trimming and J lost 7 bases, with 17 bases between them. Germline assignment: CDR1 SGDLS and CDR2 YYNGEE. The CDR3 consists of 15 residues. CDR3 loop: CASSARVGGWNEQFF. CDR3 DNA sequence: TGTGCCAGCAGCGCCCGAGTAGGGGGGTGGAATGAGCAGTTCTTC.

The chain joins TRBV28 to TRBJ2-4, with 8 nucleotides matching TRBD1. The CDR3 has 14 amino acids. V lost 4 bases and J lost 7; bases outside the gene matches: 6. Germline-derived CDR1 and CDR2 are MDHEN and SYDVKM. The CDR3 bases are TGTGCCAGCAGTTCTGACAGGGGTAGGAACATTCAGTACTTC. It encodes CASSSDRGRNIQYF.

V is TRBV4-2 and J is TRBJ1-1; D gene ambiguous. V lost 0 bases, J lost 0 bases, and 8 bases lay in between. Germline V CDR1 and CDR2: LGHNA, YNFKEQ. The CDR3 totals 15 residues. The CDR3 is CASSQETEMNTEAFF. CDR3 DNA: TGTGCCAGCAGCCAAGAGACGGAGATGAACACTGAAGCTTTCTTT.

J is TRBJ1-1 and V is TRBV20-1; 7 nucleotides line up with TRBD1. There are 11 residues in the CDR3. With V trimmed by 7 bases and J by 5 bases, 4 bases remained unmatched. Germline loops: CDR1 DFQATT, CDR2 SNEGSKA (reference sequence). The CDR3 DNA reads as TGCAGTGTTTTGGACAGGACTGAAGCTTTCTTT. It is translated as CSVLDRTEAFF.

J is TRBJ2-7 and V is TRBV21-1; the table calls TRBD1, which could not be checked here. TRBV21-1 is a pseudogene locus. CDR3 length: 18 amino acids. As DNA, the CDR3 is TGTGCCAGCAGAAACCCTCTCCGGGACAGCTCCCACTCCTACGAGCAGTACTTC. Translation: CASRNPLRDSSHSYEQYF.

The chain recombines TRBV15 with TRBJ1-2, with D possibly being TRBD1 (5 bases). This CDR3 region has 14 residues. Trimming pared 5 bases from V and 0 bases from J, leaving 10 bases between. CDR1 and CDR2 (germline): LNHNV, YYDKDF (reference sequence). The CDR3 DNA sequence: TGTGCCACCAGCCGCCCGACAGCTAACTATGGCTACACCTTC. It encodes CATSRPTANYGYTF.